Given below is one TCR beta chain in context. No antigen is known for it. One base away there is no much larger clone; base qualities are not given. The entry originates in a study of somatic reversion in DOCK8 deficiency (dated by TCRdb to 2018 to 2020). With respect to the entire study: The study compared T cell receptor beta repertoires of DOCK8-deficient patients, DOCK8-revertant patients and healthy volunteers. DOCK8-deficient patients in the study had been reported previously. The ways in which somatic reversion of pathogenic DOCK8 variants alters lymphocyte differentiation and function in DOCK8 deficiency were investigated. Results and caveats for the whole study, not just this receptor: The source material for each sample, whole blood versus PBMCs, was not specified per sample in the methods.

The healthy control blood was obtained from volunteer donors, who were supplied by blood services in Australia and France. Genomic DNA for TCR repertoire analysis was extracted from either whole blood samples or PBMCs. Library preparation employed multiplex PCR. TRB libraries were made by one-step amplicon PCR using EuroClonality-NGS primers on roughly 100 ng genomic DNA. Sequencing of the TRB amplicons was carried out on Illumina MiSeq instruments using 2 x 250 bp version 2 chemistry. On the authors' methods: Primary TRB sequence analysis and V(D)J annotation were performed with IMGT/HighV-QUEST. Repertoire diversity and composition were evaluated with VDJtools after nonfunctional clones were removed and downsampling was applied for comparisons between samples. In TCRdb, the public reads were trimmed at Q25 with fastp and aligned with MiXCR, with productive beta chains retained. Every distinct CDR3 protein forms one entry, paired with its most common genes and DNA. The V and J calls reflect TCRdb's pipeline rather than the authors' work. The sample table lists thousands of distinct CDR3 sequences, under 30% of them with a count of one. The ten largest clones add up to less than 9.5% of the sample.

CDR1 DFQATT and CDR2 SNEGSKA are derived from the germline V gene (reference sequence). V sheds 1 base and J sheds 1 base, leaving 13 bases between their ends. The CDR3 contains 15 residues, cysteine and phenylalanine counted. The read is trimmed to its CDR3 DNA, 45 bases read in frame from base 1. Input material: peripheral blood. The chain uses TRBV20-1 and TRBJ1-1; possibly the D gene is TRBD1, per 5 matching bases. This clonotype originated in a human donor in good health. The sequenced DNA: TGCAGTGCTAGAGGGGGGGAGGCGACGAACACTGAAGCTTTCTTT. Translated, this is CSARGGEATNTEAFF.